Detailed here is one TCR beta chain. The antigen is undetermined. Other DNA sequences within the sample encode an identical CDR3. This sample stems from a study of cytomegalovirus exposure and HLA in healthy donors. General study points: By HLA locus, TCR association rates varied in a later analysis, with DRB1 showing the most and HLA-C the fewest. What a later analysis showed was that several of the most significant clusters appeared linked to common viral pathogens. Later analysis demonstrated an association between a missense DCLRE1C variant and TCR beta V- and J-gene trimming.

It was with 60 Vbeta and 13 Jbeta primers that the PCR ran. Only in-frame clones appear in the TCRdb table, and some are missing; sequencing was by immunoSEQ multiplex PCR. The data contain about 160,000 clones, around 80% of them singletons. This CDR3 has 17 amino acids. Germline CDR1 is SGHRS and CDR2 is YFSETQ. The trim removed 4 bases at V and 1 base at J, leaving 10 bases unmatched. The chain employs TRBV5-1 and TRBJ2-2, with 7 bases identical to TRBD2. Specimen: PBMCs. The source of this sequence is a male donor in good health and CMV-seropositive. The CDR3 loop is CASSPGLAGENTGELFF. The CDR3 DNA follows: TGCGCCAGCAGCCCGGGACTGGCGGGAGAGAACACCGGGGAGCTGTTTTTT.